This T cell receptor beta chain was documented in a study of cytomegalovirus exposure and HLA in healthy donors. Study information: Around 200 million T cells yielded 100 million to 130 million unique TCR beta sequences, as an earlier analysis found. General study findings and limits: When presence/absence was analysed, sequencing depth was taken to be roughly uniform across donors.

The CDR3 is 13 amino acids. Trimming stripped 11 bases from V and 2 bases from J, with 12 bases between. Germline V gene data show CDR1 as MDHEN and CDR2 as SYDVKM. PCR employed 60 Vbeta and 13 Jbeta primers. The data were produced by immunoSEQ multiplex PCR, yet TCRdb's version contains in-frame clones alone and is incomplete. The sample carries over 50,000 clones, over 70% recorded once. Details on this clone: Its antigen is as yet unknown.

Material: PBMCs. The chain employs TRBV28 and TRBJ2-2, with D perhaps matching TRBD2 (6 bases). This clonotype was obtained from a man over 45 in good health and CMV-seropositive. The CDR3 loop reads CARGTDNTGELFF. The CDR3, as DNA: TGTGCCCGCGGGACGGACAACACCGGGGAGCTGTTTTTT. Looking up the rest from reference TRBV28 and TRBJ2-2 gives the full variable domain: DVKVTQSSRYLVKRTGEKVFLECVQDMDHENMFWYRQDPGLGLRLIYFSYDVKMKEKGDIPEGYSVSREKKERFSLILESASTNQTSMYLCARGTDNTGELFFGEGSRLTVL.